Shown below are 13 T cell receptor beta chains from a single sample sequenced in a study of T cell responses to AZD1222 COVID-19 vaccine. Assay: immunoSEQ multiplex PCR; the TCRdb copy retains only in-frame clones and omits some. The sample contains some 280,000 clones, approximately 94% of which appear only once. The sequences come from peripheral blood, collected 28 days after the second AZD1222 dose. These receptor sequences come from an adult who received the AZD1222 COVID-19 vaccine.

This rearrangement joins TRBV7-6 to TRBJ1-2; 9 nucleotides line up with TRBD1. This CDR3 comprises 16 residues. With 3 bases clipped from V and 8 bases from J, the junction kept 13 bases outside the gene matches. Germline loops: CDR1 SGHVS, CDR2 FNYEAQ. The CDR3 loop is CASSFGTGPVSGGYTF. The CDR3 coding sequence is TGTGCCAGCAGCTTTGGGACAGGGCCTGTCTCTGGGGGCTACACCTTC.

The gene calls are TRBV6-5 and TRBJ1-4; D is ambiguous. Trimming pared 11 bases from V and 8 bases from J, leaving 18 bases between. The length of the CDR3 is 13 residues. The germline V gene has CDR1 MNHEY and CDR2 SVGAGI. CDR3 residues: CASSLGRIEKLFF. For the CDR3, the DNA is TGTGCCTCCTCCTTAGGGCGGATAGAAAAACTGTTTTTT.

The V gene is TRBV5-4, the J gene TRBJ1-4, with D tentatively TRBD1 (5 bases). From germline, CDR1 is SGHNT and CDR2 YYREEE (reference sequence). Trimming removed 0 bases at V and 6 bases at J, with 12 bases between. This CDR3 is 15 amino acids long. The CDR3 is CASSLGGGSYEKLFF. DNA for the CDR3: TGTGCCAGCAGCTTGGGGGGGGGTTCTTATGAAAAACTGTTTTTT.

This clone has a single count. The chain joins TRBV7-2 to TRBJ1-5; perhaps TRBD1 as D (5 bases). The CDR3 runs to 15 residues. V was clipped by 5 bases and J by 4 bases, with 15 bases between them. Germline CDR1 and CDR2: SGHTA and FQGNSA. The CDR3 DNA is TGTGCCAGCAGCACCCGGGGCGGGGGAAATCAGCCCCAGCATTTT. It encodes CASSTRGGGNQPQHF. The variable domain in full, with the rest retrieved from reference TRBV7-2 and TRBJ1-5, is GAGVSQSPSNKVTEKGKDVELRCDPISGHTALYWYRQSLGQGLEFLIYFQGNSAPDKSGLPSDRFSAERTGGSVSTLTIQRTQQEDSAVYLCASSTRGGGNQPQHFGDGTRLSIL.

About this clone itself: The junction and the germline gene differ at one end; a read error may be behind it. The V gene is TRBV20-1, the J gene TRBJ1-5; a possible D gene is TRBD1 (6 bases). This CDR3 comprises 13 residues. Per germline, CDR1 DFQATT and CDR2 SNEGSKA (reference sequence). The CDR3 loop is CSASSGGNQPQHF. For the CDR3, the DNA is TGCAGTGCTAGTTCTGGGGGCAACCAGCCCCAGCATTTT.

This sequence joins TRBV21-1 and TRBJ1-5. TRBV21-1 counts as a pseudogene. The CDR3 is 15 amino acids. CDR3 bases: TGTGCCAGCAGCAAGATGGGCCCGGACCATCAGCCCCAGCATTTT. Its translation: CASSKMGPDHQPQHF.

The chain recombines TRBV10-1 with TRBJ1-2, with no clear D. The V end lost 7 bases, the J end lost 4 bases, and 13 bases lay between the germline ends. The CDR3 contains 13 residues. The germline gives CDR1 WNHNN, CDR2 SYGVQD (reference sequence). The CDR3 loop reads CASTLQKSYGYTF. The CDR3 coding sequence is TGCGCCAGCACGTTACAAAAATCCTATGGCTACACCTTC.

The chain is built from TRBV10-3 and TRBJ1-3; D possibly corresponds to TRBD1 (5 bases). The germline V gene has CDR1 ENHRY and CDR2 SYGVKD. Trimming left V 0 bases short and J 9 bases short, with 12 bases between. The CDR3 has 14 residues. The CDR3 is CAISESSARGTIYF. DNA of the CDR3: TGTGCCATCAGTGAGTCTTCAGCGAGGGGCACCATATATTTT.

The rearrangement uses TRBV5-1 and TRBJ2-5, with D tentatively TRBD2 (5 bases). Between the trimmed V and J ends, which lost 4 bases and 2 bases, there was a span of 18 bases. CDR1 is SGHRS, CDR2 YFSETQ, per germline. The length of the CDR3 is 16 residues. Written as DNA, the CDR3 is TGCGCCAGCAGCCACCAGTACGGGGTCGGTCAAGAGACCCAGTACTTC. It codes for CASSHQYGVGQETQYF.

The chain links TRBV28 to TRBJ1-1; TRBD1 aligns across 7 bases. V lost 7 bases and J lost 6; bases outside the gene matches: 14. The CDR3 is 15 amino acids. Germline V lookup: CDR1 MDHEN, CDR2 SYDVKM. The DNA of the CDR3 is TGTGCCAGCACCCTCCCGAGAGGGGGCAGCTCTGAAGCTTTCTTT. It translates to CASTLPRGGSSEAFF.

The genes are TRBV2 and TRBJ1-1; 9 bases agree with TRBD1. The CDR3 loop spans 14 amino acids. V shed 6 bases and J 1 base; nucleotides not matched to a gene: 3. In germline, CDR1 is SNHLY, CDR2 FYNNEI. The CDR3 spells CASRQGAWNTEAFF. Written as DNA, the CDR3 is TGTGCCAGCAGACAGGGGGCCTGGAACACTGAAGCTTTCTTT.

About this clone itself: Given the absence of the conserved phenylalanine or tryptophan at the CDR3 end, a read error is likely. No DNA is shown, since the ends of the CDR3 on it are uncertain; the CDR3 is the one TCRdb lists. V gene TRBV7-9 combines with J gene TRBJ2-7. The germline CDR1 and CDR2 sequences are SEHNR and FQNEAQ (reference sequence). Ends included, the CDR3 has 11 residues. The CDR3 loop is CASPEAPGPSS.

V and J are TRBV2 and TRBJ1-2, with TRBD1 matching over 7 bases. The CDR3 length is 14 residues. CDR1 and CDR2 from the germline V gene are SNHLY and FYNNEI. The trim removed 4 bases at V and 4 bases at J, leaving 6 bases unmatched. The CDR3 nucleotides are TGTGCCAGCAGTGGGGACAGTGGGGTCTATGGCTACACCTTC. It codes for CASSGDSGVYGYTF.